These 9 T cell receptor beta chains share one sample of origin, sequenced in a study of CD8+ T cells in alopecia areata. Reverse transcription of extracted RNA yielded cDNA, which provided the sequencing template. Clones were sequenced by immunoSEQ multiplex PCR, and TCRdb holds only the in-frame ones, with some missing. Altogether around 300,000 clones were found in the sample, and no singletons occur. Combined cutaneous lymph node cells underwent sorting by CD4, CD8alpha, NKG2D, NKG2ACE and additional markers. Sequenced input: CD4+ T cells sorted from a lymph node. The source is a C3H/HeJ mouse with alopecia areata. The strain's MHC type: H2-k.

This clone was picked up a small number of times. All gene names here are mouse names. The read finishes 4 residues shy of the CDR3 end, and the germline J gene is used to complete it. Other DNA sequences from this sample encode an identical CDR3 as well. The J gene is TRBJ2-1, the V gene TRBV19, with 9 bases identical to TRBD2. Germline values: CDR1 FNHDT, CDR2 SITEND (reference sequence). The V segment lost 0 bases and the J segment 2 bases; nucleotides outside the gene matches: 0. The CDR3 runs 15 residues. The CDR3 is CASSIAGGDYAEQFF. The part of the CDR3 DNA that was read is TGTGCCAGCAGTATAGCTGGGGGGGACTATGCT. Based on the CDR3 plus reference TRBV19 and TRBJ2-1, the full variable domain is GGIITQTPKFLIGQEGQKLTLKCQQNFNHDTMYWYRQDSGKGLRLIYYSITENDLQKGDLSEGYDASREKKSSFSLTVTSAQKNEMAVFLCASSIAGGDYAEQFFGPGTRLTVL.

Details on this clone: The gene symbols are mouse symbols. The DNA ends 4 residues before the CDR3 does, and the rest of the CDR3 is filled in from the germline J gene. This chain joins TRBV14 and TRBJ1-1; perhaps TRBD1 as D (6 bases). The CDR3 extends over 15 amino acids. Trimming stripped 1 base from V and 4 bases from J, with 14 bases between. From germline, CDR1 is SGHDT and CDR2 FRDEAV. The sequenced part of the CDR3 DNA is TGTGCCAGCAGTTTCATCTGGGTAGGGGGCACA. Protein: CASSFIWVGGT. The full-length CDR3 reads as CASSFIWVGGTEVFF.

This clone was recorded at least ten times. The gene symbols are mouse symbols. The CDR3 DNA, read in part, is TGTGCCAGCAGCCCCCCTGGGGGTAGTGCAGAA. It encodes CASSPPGGSAE. The full-length CDR3 reads as CASSPPGGSAETLYF. The V and J genes are TRBV19 and TRBJ2-3, with TRBD2 matching 7 bases. The read terminates 4 residues ahead of where the CDR3 ends, so the germline J gene completes it. Per the germline V gene, CDR1 is FNHDT and CDR2 is SITEND (reference sequence). V dropped 5 bases and J dropped 0; count of bases not matched to a gene: 6. There are 15 residues in the CDR3.

The table lists this clone with a few counts. Germline and genes here are mouse. The read gets to within 3 residues of the CDR3 end, and the germline J gene fills in the rest. The chain uses TRBV29 and TRBJ1-6, with a weak D call TRBD1 (5 bases). TRBJ1-6 qualifies as an ORF whose function is uncertain. The V gene's germline CDR1 is MSHET and CDR2 SYDVDS. V lost 3 bases, J lost 4 bases, and 7 bases lay in between. This CDR3 comprises 14 residues. The chain's CDR3 is CASSFAGYNSPLYF. The DNA read from the CDR3 is TGTGCTAGCAGTTTTGCAGGGTATAATTCGCCC.

As for this clone: Germline and genes: mouse. The read terminates 4 residues ahead of where the CDR3 ends, so the germline J gene completes it. Other DNA variants within this sample encode the same CDR3. This chain connects TRBV12-1 to TRBJ2-5; 7 nucleotides match TRBD2. V shed 0 bases, J shed 3 bases, and the junction held 5 bases outside the gene matches. Germline assignment: CDR1 SGHSN and CDR2 HYEKVE. This CDR3 has 15 residues. This chain's CDR3 is CASSLTGGEQDTQYF. The sequenced CDR3 bases are TGTGCCAGCTCTCTCACCGGGGGGGAACAAGAC.

This clone has only a few counts. The gene names here belong to mouse. The DNA ends 4 residues before the CDR3 does, and the rest of the CDR3 is filled in from the germline J gene. This chain links TRBV13-1 with TRBJ2-3; TRBD1 might be the D (6 bases). Trimming took off 0 bases at V and 3 bases at J, with 8 bases between the two ends. The CDR3 is 14 residues long. Per the germline V gene, CDR1 is NSHNY and CDR2 is SYGAGN. The chain's CDR3 is CASSDAGDAETLYF. The sequenced part of the CDR3 DNA is TGTGCCAGCAGTGATGCAGGGGACGCAGAA.

Turning to this clone: Genes here carry mouse names. The CDR3 end is not reached by the read, which stops 4 residues before it; the germline J gene fills it in. The genes are TRBV19 and TRBJ1-2, with a weak D call TRBD1 (6 bases). The CDR3 spans 15 residues. The ends were cut back, 1 base at V and 4 bases at J, with 14 bases in the middle. Germline values: CDR1 FNHDT, CDR2 SITEND (reference sequence). This chain's CDR3 is CASSILTGRVSDYTF. The CDR3 bases that were read are TGTGCCAGCAGTATATTAACAGGGAGGGTCTCC.

Concerning this clone: Gene names denote mouse genes. The read comes to an end 4 residues before the CDR3 does, leaving the germline J gene to fill in the end. This chain uses TRBV19 with TRBJ2-5; perhaps TRBD1 as D (5 bases). CDR3 size: 14 residues. The germline gives CDR1 FNHDT, CDR2 SITEND (reference sequence). Trimming removed 0 bases at V and 3 bases at J, with 8 bases between. The covered CDR3 bases are TGTGCCAGCAGTATAGACGACAGACAAGAC. It translates to CASSIDDRQD. The entire CDR3 protein is CASSIDDRQDTQYF. Together with reference TRBV19 and TRBJ2-5, the CDR3 gives the full variable domain: GGIITQTPKFLIGQEGQKLTLKCQQNFNHDTMYWYRQDSGKGLRLIYYSITENDLQKGDLSEGYDASREKKSSFSLTVTSAQKNEMAVFLCASSIDDRQDTQYFGPGTRLLVL.

This clone was counted a few times. These gene names are mouse names. The read terminates 4 residues before the CDR3 end, so the remaining end is supplied by the germline J gene. The chain has TRBV5 and TRBJ2-5; possibly TRBD1 for D (6 bases). This CDR3 region has 15 residues. Looked up from germline, CDR1 is LGHNA and CDR2 is YNLKQL (reference sequence). V lost 1 base, J lost 2 bases, and 10 bases lay in between. The CDR3 bases that were read are TGTGCCAGCAGCCAAGTCAGGGGCCTCCAAGAC. This sequence encodes CASSQVRGLQD. The entire CDR3 is CASSQVRGLQDTQYF.